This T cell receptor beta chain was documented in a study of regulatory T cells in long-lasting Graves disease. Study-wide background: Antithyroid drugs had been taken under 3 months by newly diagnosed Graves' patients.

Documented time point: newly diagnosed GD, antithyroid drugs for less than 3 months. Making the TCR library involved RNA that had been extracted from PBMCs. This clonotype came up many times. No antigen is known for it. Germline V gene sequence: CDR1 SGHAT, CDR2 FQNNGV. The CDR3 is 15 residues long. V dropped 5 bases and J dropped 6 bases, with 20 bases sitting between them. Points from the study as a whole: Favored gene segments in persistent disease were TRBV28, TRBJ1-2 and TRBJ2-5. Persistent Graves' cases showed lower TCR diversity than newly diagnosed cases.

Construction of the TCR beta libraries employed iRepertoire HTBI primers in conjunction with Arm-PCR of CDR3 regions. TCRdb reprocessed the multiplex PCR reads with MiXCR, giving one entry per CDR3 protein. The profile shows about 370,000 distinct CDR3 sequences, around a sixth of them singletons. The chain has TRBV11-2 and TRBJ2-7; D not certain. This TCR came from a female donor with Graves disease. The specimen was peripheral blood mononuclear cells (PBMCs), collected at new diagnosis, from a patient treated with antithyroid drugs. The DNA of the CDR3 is TGTGCCAGCAGCCGATCGCGGACGGACCTCCCCGAGCAGTACTTC. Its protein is CASSRSRTDLPEQYF.